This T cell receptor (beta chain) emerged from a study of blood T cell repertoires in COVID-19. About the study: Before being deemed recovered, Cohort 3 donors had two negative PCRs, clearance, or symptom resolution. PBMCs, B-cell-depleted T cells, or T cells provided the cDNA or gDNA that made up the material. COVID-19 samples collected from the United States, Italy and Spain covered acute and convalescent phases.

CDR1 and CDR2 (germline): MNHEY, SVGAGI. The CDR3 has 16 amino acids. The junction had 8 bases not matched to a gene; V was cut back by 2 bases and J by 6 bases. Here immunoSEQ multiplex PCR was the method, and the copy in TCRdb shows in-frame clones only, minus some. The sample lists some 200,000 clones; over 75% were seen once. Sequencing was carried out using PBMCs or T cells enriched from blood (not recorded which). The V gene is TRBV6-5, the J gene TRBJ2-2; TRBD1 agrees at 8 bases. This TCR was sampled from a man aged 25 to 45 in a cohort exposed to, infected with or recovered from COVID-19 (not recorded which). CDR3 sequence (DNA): TGTGCCAGCAGTTACCGGGGACAGGCCCAATCCGGGGAGCTGTTTTTT. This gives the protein CASSYRGQAQSGELFF.